The clone carrying this T cell receptor (beta chain) occurred a few times. This sample's time point: newly diagnosed GD, antithyroid drugs for less than 3 months. PBMC RNA served as the TCR library source. The CDR3 spans 17 residues. Between the trimmed V and J ends, which lost 1 base and 4 bases, there was a span of 14 bases. Per germline, CDR1 SNHLY and CDR2 FYNNEI. These data belong to a study of regulatory T cells in long-lasting Graves disease. iRepertoire HTBI primers and Arm-PCR of CDR3 regions built TCR beta libraries. TCRdb recomputed calls from the multiplex PCR reads with MiXCR, one row per CDR3 protein. There are roughly 560,000 distinct CDR3 sequences in the sample; roughly 16% occur only once, and more than 20% lies in the top ten. These data were also reused for a study on T cells in Graves' hyperthyroidism and ophthalmopathy. That paper states: Researchers defined stable Graves' hyperthyroidism as no ophthalmopathy progression within 18 months. HTBI primers were used for first-round RT-PCR of the TCR CDR3. The blood repertoire included most of the expanded thyroid clonotypes above 0.001.

The chain employs TRBV2 and TRBJ2-6; a possible D gene is TRBD1 (6 bases). Sequenced material: peripheral blood mononuclear cells (PBMCs), taken at new diagnosis, from a patient treated with antithyroid drugs. The sequence came from a woman aged 40-60 years with Graves disease. This CDR3 is CASSEVERGSGANVLTF. The CDR3, as DNA: TGTGCCAGCAGTGAAGTAGAGAGGGGGTCAGGGGCCAACGTCCTGACTTTC. Filled out from reference TRBV2 and TRBJ2-6, the complete variable domain reads EPEVTQTPSHQVTQMGQEVILRCVPISNHLYFYWYRQILGQKVEFLVSFYNNEISEKSEIFDDQFSVERPDGSNFTLKIRSTKLEDSAMYFCASSEVERGSGANVLTFGAGSRLTVL.